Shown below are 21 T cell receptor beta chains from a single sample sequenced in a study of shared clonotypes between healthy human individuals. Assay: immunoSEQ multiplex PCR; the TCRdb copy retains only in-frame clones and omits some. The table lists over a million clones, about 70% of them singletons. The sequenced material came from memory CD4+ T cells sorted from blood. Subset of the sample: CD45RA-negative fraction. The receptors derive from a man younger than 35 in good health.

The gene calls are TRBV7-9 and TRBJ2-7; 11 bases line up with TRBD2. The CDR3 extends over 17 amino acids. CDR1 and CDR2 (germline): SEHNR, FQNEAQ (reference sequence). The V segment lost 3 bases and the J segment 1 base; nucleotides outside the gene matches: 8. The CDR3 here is CASSFRAGLADSYEQYF. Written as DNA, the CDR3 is TGTGCCAGCAGCTTTAGGGCGGGACTAGCGGATTCCTACGAGCAGTACTTC. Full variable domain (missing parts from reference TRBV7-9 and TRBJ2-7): DTGVSQNPRHKITKRGQNVTFRCDPISEHNRLYWYRQTLGQGPEFLTYFQNEAQLEKSRLLSDRFSAERPKGSFSTLEIQRTEQGDSAMYLCASSFRAGLADSYEQYFGPGTRLTVT.

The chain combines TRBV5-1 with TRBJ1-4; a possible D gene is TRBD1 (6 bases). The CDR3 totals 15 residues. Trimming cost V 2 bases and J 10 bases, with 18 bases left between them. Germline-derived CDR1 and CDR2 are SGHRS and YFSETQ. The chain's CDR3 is CASSLGGFTQRKLFF. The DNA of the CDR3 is TGCGCCAGCAGCTTAGGGGGTTTCACGCAGCGAAAACTGTTTTTT.

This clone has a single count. Here the CDR3 reads CASSLGERADTQYF. The DNA of the CDR3 is TGTGCCAGCAGCTTAGGGGAAAGGGCAGATACGCAGTATTTT. The V call is TRBV7-2, the J call TRBJ2-3; no definite D call. Germline lookup yields CDR1 SGHTA and CDR2 FQGNSA. Trimming took 1 base from V and 4 from J, leaving 9 bases between them. The CDR3 runs to 14 residues.

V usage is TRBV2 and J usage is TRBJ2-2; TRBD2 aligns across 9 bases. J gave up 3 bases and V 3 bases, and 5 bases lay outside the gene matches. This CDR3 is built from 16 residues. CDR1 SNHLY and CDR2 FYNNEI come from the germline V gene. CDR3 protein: CASSDGTSYDTGELFF. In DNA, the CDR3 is TGTGCCAGCAGTGACGGGACTAGCTACGACACCGGGGAGCTGTTTTTT.

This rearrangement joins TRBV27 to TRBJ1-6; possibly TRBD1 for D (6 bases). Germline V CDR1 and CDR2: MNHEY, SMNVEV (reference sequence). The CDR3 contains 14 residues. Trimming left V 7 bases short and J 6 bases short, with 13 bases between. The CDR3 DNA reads TGTGCCAGCAACATCGGACAGATTAATTCACCCCTCCACTTT. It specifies CASNIGQINSPLHF.

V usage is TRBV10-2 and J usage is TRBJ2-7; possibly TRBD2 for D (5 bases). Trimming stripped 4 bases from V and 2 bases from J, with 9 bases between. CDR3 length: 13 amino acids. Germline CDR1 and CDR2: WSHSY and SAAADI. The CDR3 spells CASSVEEAYEQYF. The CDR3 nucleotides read TGCGCCAGCAGTGTGGAGGAGGCCTACGAGCAGTACTTC.

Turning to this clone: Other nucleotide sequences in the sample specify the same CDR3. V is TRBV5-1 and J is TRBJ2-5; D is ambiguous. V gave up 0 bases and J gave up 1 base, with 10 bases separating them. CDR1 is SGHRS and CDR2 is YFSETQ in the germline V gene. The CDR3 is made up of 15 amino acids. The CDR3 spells CASSLAGGFQETQYF. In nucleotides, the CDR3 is TGCGCCAGCAGCTTGGCCGGCGGCTTCCAAGAGACCCAGTACTTC.

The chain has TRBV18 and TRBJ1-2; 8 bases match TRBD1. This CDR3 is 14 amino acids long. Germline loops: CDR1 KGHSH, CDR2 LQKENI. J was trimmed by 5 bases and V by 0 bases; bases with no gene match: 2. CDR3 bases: TGTGCCAGCTCACCACCGGACAGGGATTATGGCTACACCTTC. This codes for CASSPPDRDYGYTF.

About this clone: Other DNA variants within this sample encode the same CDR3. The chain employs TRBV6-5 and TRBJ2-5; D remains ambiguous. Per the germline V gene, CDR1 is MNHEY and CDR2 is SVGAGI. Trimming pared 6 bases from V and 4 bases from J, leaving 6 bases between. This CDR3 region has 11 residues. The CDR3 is CASSTTETQYF. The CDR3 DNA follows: TGTGCCAGCAGCACAACAGAGACCCAGTACTTC.

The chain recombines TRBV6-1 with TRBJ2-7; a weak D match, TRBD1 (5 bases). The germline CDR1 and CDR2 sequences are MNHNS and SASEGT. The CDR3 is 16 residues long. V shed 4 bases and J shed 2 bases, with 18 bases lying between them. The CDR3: CASSAPRTRGPYEQYF. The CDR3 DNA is TGTGCCAGCAGTGCCCCCCGGACACGAGGACCCTACGAGCAGTACTTC.

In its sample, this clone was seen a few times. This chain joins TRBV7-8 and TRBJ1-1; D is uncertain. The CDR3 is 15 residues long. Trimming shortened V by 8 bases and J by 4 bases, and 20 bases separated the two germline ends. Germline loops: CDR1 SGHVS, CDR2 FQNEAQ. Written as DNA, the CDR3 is TGTGCCAGCGACTCGGGCAGCGGGGTGGGCACTGAAGCTTTCTTT. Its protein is CASDSGSGVGTEAFF.

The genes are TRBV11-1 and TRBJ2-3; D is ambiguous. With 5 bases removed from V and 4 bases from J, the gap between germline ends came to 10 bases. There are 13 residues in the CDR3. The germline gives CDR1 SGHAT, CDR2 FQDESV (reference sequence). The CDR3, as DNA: TGTGCCAGCAGCGCCTACCTAGCAGATACGCAGTATTTT. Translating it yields CASSAYLADTQYF.

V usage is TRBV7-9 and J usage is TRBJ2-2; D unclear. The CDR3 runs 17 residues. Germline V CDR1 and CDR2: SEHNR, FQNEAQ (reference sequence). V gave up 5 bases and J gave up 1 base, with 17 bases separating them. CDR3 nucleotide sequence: TGTGCCAGCAGCCCAAAAAGGTGGGAAAGGAACACCGGGGAGCTGTTTTTT. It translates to CASSPKRWERNTGELFF.

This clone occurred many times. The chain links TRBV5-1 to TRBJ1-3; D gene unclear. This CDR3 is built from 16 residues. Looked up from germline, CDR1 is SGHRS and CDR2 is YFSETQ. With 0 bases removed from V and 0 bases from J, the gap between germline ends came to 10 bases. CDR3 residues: CASSLVGSSSGNTIYF. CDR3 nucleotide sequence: TGCGCCAGCAGCTTGGTCGGCTCCTCCTCTGGAAACACCATATATTTT. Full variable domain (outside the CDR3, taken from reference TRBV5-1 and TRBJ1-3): KAGVTQTPRYLIKTRGQQVTLSCSPISGHRSVSWYQQTPGQGLQFLFEYFSETQRNKGNFPGRFSGRQFSNSRSEMNVSTLELGDSALYLCASSLVGSSSGNTIYFGEGSWLTVV.

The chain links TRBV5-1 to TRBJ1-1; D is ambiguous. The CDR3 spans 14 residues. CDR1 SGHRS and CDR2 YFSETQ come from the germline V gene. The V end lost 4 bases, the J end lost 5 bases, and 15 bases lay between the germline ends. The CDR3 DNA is TGCGCCAGCAGCCCCGACATGCCGGGGACTGAAGCTTTCTTT. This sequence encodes CASSPDMPGTEAFF.

CDR3 protein: CASSLVYGSGNTIYF. DNA for the CDR3: TGCGCCAGCAGCTTGGTATACGGATCTGGAAACACCATATATTTT. V gene TRBV5-1 combines with J gene TRBJ1-3; D is unresolved. Germline V gene sequence: CDR1 SGHRS, CDR2 YFSETQ. The CDR3 covers 15 residues. The V and J ends lost 0 bases and 1 base respectively, with 8 bases between them.

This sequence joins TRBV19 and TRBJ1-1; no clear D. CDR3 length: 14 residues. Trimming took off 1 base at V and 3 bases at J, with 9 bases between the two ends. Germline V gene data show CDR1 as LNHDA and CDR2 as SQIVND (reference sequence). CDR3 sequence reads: CASSIGRHDTEAFF. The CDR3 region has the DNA TGTGCCAGTAGTATAGGGCGACATGACACTGAAGCTTTCTTT.

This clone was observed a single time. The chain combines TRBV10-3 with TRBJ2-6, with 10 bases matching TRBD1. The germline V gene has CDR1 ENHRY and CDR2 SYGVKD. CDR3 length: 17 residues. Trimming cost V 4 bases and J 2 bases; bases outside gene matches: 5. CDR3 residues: CAISAGQGFPGANVLTF. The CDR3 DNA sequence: TGTGCCATCAGTGCGGGACAGGGGTTCCCTGGGGCCAACGTCCTGACTTTC.

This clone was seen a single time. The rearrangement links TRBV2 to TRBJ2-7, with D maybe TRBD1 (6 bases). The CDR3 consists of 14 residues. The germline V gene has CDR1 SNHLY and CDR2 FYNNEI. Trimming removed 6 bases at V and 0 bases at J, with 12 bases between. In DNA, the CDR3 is TGTGCCAGCAGACTACAGGGAAGCTCCTACGAGCAGTACTTC. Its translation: CASRLQGSSYEQYF.

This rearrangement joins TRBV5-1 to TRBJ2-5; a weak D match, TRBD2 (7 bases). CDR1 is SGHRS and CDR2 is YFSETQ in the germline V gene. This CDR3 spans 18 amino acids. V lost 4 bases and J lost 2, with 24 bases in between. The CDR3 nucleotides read TGCGCCAGCAGCGCCAGTCCCCACGGCGGGGGCCTTCAAGAGACCCAGTACTTC. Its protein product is CASSASPHGGGLQETQYF.

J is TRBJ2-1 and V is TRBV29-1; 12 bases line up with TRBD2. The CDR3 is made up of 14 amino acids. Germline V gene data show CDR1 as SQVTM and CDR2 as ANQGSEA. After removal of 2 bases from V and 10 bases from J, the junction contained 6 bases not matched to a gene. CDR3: CSVESSSGGGEQFF. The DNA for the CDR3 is TGCAGCGTTGAATCATCTAGCGGGGGGGGCGAGCAGTTCTTC.